This record covers a single T cell receptor beta chain. What this receptor recognizes is not known. No base quality information exists; no much larger clone differs at one position. This sample is drawn from a study of T cell responses to AZD1222 COVID-19 vaccine (dated by TCRdb to the early 2020s). Looking at the study overall: TCR sequencing covered roughly 230 trial participants: 200 to 210 given two doses of AZD1222 and 26 given two doses of MenACWY control vaccine. Trial participants were enrolled into age subgroups of 18-55, 56-69 and 70-plus years, which contained approximately 150, 30 and 60 TCR-sequenced participants, respectively.

In light of the paper, this sample's time point label describes: baseline before first vaccination. In light of the paper, this sample's treatment or condition label describes: meningococcal conjugate vaccine given as trial control. Vaccinee samples came from UK trials COV001 and COV002, including a single-blind randomized controlled phase 2/3 trial of AZD1222 (ChAdOx1 nCoV-19) in healthy adults. For TCRbeta chain sequencing, PBMC samples from trial participants were taken at day 0 and at day 28 after the second dose. Study-wide conclusions, independent of this receptor: Spike-specific TCR breadth and depth rose significantly after two AZD1222 doses compared with day 0 and with MenACWY recipients. Epitopes outside the regions mutated in the B.1.351 and B.1.1.7 variants were reportedly recognized by nearly half of the unique spike-specific TCRs. Most participants were white British and females outnumbered males, and the authors suggested that clonal diversity may have been underestimated. Because no day 14 peak-response samples were available, repertoires were characterized only after the peak T cell response. Conclusions about previously exposed vaccinees are limited, since just five or six AZD1222 recipients were seropositive for SARS-CoV-2 at baseline. The 56-69-year group was small, and its depth increase did not reach significance, likely because of low power. CD4 TCRs associated with the vaccine covered the entire spike protein, and the dominant responses were in regions 160-218 and 743-854.

The CDR3 regions of human TCRbeta chains were analyzed by immunosequencing. The original methods were these. TCRs in the repertoires were compared against a reference library of SARS-CoV-2-specific TCRs that had been generated with the MIRA antigen-specificity platform. Breadth was defined as the fraction of unique TCRs that were SARS-CoV-2-associated, and depth was defined as the fraction of total T cells that were SARS-CoV-2-associated. Using the MIRA data, every spike-specific TCR was mapped to the spike region that the TCR reacted to and assigned to either a CD4 or a CD8 class. Log10-transformed breadth and depth values were compared by one-way ANOVA with Sidak's multiple comparisons tests. TCRdb provides this immuneACCESS table in a form limited to in-frame rearrangements. Some clones are lacking; in checked studies, under half of them reflect an unresolved V gene, and why the rest are absent is not known. V and J calls and clone size follow that table, whereas D and trimming were derived from the DNA. The sample contains approximately 100,000 clones, approximately 89% of them found a single time. The ten biggest clones cover over 2.5% of the sample.

Measured from the cysteine to the phenylalanine, the CDR3 is 13 residues long. The entry retains the CDR3 DNA only, 39 bases that are in frame from base 1. For CDR1 and CDR2, the germline V gene lists MDHEN and SYDVKM. A distance of 12 bases separates the germline ends of V and J, which lose 6 bases and 4 bases respectively. The sequence came from an adult in good health. The chain employs TRBV28 and TRBJ1-2; D gene: possibly TRBD1, on 6 matching bases. The sample was peripheral blood, taken on day 0 of MenACWY control vaccination. The CDR3 protein: CASSPSDSYGYTF. The sequenced DNA: TGTGCCAGCAGCCCCTCGGACAGCTATGGCTACACCTTC.